The 9 T cell receptor beta chains below all came from one sample that was sequenced in a study of cytomegalovirus exposure and HLA in healthy donors. The PCR contained 60 Vbeta and 13 Jbeta primers. Only in-frame clones appear in the TCRdb table, and some are missing; sequencing was by immunoSEQ multiplex PCR. Of under 200,000 clones in the sample, approximately 80% were seen once. Sequenced input: PBMCs. These receptor sequences come from a man aged 50-60 years in good health and CMV-seropositive.

This clone was counted a few times. V usage is TRBV14 and J usage is TRBJ2-1, with 7 nucleotides matching TRBD2. Trimming removed 4 bases from V and 0 bases from J; junction bases left unmatched: 9. The germline V gene has CDR1 SGHDN and CDR2 FVKESK. This CDR3 comprises 17 residues. CDR3 sequence (DNA): TGTGCCAGCAGCCCCTCGGGGCGGGGGAGCTCCTACAATGAGCAGTTCTTC. As protein: CASSPSGRGSSYNEQFF.

This chain joins TRBV29-1 and TRBJ2-3; D is ambiguous. Germline V gene sequence: CDR1 SQVTM, CDR2 ANQGSEA. V lost 6 bases and J 2 bases, leaving 18 bases between the germline ends. The CDR3 extends over 15 amino acids. CDR3 sequence: CSVAYGTTPTDTQYF. Written as DNA, the CDR3 is TGCAGCGTCGCCTATGGCACGACACCCACAGATACGCAGTATTTT.

This clone was counted only a few times. The chain is built from TRBV19 and TRBJ2-3; perhaps TRBD2 as D (6 bases). This CDR3 has 13 amino acids. Germline V CDR1 and CDR2: LNHDA, SQIVND (reference sequence). V was cut by 6 bases and J by 4 bases, with 11 bases left in between. CDR3 region: CASRDLAADTQYF. CDR3 nucleotides: TGTGCCAGTAGAGACTTAGCGGCAGATACGCAGTATTTT. The full variable domain, rest sourced from reference TRBV19 and TRBJ2-3, is DGGITQSPKYLFRKEGQNVTLSCEQNLNHDAMYWYRQDPGQGLRLIYYSQIVNDFQKGDIAEGYSVSREKKESFPLTVTSAQKNPTAFYLCASRDLAADTQYFGPGTRLTVL.

The chain joins TRBV27 to TRBJ2-7; 8 nucleotides align to TRBD1. The V segment lost 6 bases and the J segment 4 bases; nucleotides outside the gene matches: 5. The germline V gene has CDR1 MNHEY and CDR2 SMNVEV (reference sequence). CDR3 length equals 13 residues. CDR3: CASSYRGEYEQYF. Written as DNA, the CDR3 is TGTGCCAGCAGCTACAGGGGGGAATACGAGCAGTACTTC.

The chain combines TRBV27 with TRBJ2-7; the match to TRBD2 covers 10 bases. The CDR3 totals 17 residues. Germline trimming cut 1 base from V and 1 base from J; bases unmatched to any gene: 7. Germline V CDR1 and CDR2: MNHEY, SMNVEV (reference sequence). Written as DNA, the CDR3 is TGTGCCAGCAGTTTATTGCACCCTAGCGGGGGATCCTACGAGCAGTACTTC. Amino acid sequence: CASSLLHPSGGSYEQYF.

The genes are TRBV7-9 and TRBJ1-1; tentative D call: TRBD1 (5 bases). V lost 1 base to trimming and J lost 2 bases, with 11 bases between them. Per the germline V gene, CDR1 is SEHNR and CDR2 is FQNEAQ (reference sequence). The CDR3 has 15 residues. CDR3 protein: CASSLDGRANTEAFF. The CDR3, as DNA: TGTGCCAGCAGCTTAGACGGCAGGGCTAACACTGAAGCTTTCTTT.

J is TRBJ2-1 and V is TRBV4-1; 7 bases align to TRBD1. The CDR3 is 16 residues long. V lost 2 bases, J lost 8 bases, and 12 bases stayed unmatched. Germline loops: CDR1 MGHRA, CDR2 YSYEKL. The CDR3 protein is CASSQIDRVYFDEQFF. The CDR3 coding sequence is TGCGCCAGCAGCCAAATCGACAGGGTGTATTTCGATGAGCAGTTCTTC.

J is TRBJ1-4 and V is TRBV6-1, with a possible D match to TRBD1 (6 bases). Germline V gene data show CDR1 as MNHNS and CDR2 as SASEGT. Trimming took 4 bases from V and 3 from J, leaving 18 bases between them. The CDR3 loop spans 17 amino acids. The CDR3 reads CASSVRGGGAANEKLFF. For the CDR3, the DNA is TGTGCCAGCAGTGTCAGGGGCGGGGGTGCGGCTAATGAAAAACTGTTTTTT.

The chain has TRBV5-6 and TRBJ1-2, with 7 bases identical to TRBD1. This CDR3 is built from 11 residues. V shed 8 bases and J 5 bases; nucleotides not matched to a gene: 3. Germline V lookup: CDR1 SGHDT, CDR2 YYEEEE. The CDR3 nucleotides read TGTGCCAGACCAGGGGGGTATGGCTACACCTTC. This codes for CARPGGYGYTF.